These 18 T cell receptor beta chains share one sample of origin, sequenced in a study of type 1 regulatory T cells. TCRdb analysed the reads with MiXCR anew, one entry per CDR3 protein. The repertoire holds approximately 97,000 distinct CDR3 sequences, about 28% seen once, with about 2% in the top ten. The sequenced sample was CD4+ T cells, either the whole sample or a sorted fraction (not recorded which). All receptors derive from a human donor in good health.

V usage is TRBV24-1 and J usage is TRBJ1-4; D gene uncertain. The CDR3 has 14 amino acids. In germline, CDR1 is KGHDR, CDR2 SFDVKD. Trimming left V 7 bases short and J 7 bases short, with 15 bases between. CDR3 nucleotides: TGTGCCACCAGCGCCAGCGGGCGGAGTGAAAAACTGTTTTTT. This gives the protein CATSASGRSEKLFF.

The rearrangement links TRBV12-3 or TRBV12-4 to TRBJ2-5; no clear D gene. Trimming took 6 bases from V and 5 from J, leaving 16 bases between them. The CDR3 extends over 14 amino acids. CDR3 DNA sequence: TGTGCCAGCAGGCCGGACCAGAAGATGGAGACCCAGTACTTC. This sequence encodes CASRPDQKMETQYF.

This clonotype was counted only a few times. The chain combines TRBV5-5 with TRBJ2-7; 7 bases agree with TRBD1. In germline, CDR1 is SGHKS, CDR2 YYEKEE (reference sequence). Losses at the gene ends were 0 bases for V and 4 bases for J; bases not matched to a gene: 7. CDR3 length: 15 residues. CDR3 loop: CASSLATGELYEQYF. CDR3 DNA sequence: TGTGCCAGCAGCTTGGCTACAGGGGAATTGTACGAGCAGTACTTC.

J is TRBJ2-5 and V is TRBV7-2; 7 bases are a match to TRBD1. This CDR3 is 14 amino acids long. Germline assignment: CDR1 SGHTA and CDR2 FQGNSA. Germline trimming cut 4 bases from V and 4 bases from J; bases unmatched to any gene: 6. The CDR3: CASSSGGIGETQYF. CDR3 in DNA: TGTGCCAGCAGCTCAGGGGGTATCGGAGAGACCCAGTACTTC.

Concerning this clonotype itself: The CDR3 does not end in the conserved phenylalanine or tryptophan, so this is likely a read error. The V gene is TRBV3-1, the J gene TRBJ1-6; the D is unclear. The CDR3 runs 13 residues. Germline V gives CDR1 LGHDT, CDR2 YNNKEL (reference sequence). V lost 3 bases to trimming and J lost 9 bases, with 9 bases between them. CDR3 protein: CASSHNWGSPLHS. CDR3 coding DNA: TGTGCCAGCAGCCACAACTGGGGTTCACCCCTCCACTCT.

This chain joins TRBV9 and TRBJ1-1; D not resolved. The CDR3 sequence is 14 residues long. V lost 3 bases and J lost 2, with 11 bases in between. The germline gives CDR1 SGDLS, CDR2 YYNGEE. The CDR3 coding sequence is TGTGCCAGCAGCGCCCTGGACTCAAACACTGAAGCTTTCTTT. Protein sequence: CASSALDSNTEAFF. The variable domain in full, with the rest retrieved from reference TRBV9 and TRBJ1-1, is DSGVTQTPKHLITATGQRVTLRCSPRSGDLSVYWYQQSLDQGLQFLIQYYNGEERAKGNILERFSAQQFPDLHSELNLSSLELGDSALYFCASSALDSNTEAFFGQGTRLTVV.

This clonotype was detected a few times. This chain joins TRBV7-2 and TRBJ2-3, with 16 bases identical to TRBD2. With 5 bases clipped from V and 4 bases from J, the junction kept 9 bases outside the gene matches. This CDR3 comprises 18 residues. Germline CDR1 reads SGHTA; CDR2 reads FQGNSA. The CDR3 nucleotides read TGTGCCAGCAGCACCTCCGGGACTAGCGGGAGGGATGCAGATACGCAGTATTTT. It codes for CASSTSGTSGRDADTQYF.

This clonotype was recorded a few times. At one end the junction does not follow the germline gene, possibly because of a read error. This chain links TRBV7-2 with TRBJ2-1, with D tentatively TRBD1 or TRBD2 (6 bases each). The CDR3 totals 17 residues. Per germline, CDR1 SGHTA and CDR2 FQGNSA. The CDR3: CASSLGVGGNGANEQFF. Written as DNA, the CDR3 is TGTGCCAGCAGTTTAGGGGTAGGGGGGAACGGGGCCAATGAGCAGTTCTTC.

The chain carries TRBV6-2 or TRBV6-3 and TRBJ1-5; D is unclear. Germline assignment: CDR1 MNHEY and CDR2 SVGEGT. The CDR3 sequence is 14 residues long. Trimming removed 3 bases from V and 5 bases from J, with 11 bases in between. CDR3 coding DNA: TGTGCCAGCAGTTATGCAGTAACGGATCAGCCCCAGCATTTT. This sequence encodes CASSYAVTDQPQHF.

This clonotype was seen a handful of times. The CDR3 loop is CASSYSTRTSEQFF. The CDR3 DNA reads TGTGCCAGCAGTTACTCGACAAGGACTAGCGAGCAGTTCTTC. The chain has TRBV6-5 and TRBJ2-1; 8 bases map to TRBD2. This CDR3 contains 14 residues. The germline V gene encodes CDR1 MNHEY and CDR2 SVGAGI. J was trimmed by 10 bases and V by 0 bases; bases with no gene match: 5.

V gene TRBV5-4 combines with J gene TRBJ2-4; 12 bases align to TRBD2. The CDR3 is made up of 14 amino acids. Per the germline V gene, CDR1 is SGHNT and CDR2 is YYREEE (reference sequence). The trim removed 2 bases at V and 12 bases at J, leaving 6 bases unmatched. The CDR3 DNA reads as TGTGCCAGCAGCTTAGGACTAGCGGGAACGGATCAGTACTTC. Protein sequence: CASSLGLAGTDQYF.

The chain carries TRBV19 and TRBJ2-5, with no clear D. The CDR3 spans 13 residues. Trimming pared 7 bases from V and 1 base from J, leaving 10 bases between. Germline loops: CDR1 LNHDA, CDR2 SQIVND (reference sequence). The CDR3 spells CASNKDGQETQYF. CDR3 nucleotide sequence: TGTGCCAGTAACAAGGACGGCCAAGAGACCCAGTACTTC.

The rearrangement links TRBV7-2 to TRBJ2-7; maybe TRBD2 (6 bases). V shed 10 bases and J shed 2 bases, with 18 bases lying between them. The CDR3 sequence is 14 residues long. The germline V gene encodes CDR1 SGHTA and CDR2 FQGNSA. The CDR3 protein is CATTGDIGAYEQYF. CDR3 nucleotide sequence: TGTGCCACCACGGGGGATATTGGGGCCTACGAGCAGTACTTC.

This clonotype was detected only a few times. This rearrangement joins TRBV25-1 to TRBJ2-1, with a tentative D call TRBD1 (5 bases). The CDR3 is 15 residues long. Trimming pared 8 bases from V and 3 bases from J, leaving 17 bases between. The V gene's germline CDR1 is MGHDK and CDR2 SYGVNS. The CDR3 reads CASRKGAHGYNEQFF. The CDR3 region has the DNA TGTGCCAGCCGGAAAGGGGCCCATGGCTACAATGAGCAGTTCTTC.

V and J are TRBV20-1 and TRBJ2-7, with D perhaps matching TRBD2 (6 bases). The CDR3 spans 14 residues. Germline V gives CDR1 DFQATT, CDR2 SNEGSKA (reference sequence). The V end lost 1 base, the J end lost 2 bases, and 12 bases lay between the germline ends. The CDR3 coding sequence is TGCAGTGCTAGAGGGTCCGGGGGAACCTACGAGCAGTACTTC. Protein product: CSARGSGGTYEQYF.

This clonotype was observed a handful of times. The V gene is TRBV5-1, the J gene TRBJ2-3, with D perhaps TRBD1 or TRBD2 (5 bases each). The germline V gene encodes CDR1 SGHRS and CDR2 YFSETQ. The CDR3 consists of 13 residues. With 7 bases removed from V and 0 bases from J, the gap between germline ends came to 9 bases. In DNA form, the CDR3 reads TGCGCCAGCGGGACGGCTAGCACAGATACGCAGTATTTT. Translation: CASGTASTDTQYF. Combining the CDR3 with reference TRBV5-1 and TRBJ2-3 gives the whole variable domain KAGVTQTPRYLIKTRGQQVTLSCSPISGHRSVSWYQQTPGQGLQFLFEYFSETQRNKGNFPGRFSGRQFSNSRSEMNVSTLELGDSALYLCASGTASTDTQYFGPGTRLTVL.

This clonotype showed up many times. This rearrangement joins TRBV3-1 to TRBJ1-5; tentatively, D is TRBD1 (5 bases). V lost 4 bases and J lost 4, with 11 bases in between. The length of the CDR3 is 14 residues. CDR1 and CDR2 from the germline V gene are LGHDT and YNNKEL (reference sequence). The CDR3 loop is CASSLASGNQPQHF. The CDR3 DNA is TGTGCCAGCAGCCTTGCCTCAGGGAATCAGCCCCAGCATTTT.

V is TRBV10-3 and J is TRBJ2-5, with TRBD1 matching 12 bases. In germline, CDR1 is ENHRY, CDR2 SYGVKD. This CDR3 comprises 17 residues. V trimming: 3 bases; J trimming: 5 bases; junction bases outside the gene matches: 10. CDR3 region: CAISDTGQGAPFETQYF. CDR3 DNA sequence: TGTGCCATCAGTGACACGGGACAGGGGGCGCCTTTTGAGACCCAGTACTTC.